Below, 17 T cell receptor beta chains from the same sample are listed, as sequenced in a study of blood T cells in healthy people across ages. Combining a sample-barcoded 5' primer with a J-beta primer mix, a second PCR ran for roughly 6 to 12 cycles. TCRdb recomputed calls from the 5' RACE reads with MiXCR, one row per CDR3 protein. The repertoire holds some 1.5 million distinct CDR3 sequences, with 28% as singletons. The sequencing input was blood. All receptors derive from a woman aged 25 to 39 in good health.

The chain joins TRBV27 to TRBJ1-1; D is uncertain. The CDR3 is 14 residues long. The ends were cut back, 10 bases at V and 0 bases at J, with 15 bases in the middle. Germline V gives CDR1 MNHEY, CDR2 SMNVEV (reference sequence). CDR3 residues: CATRPLGLNTEAFF. Written as DNA, the CDR3 is TGTGCCACCCGCCCTCTGGGTTTGAACACTGAAGCTTTCTTT.

This clonotype was counted at least ten times. V usage is TRBV7-3 and J usage is TRBJ2-1, with 10 nucleotides matching TRBD2. Unmatched junction bases numbered 4, after V lost 1 base and J lost 7 bases. CDR1 SGHTA and CDR2 FQGTGA come from the germline V gene. CDR3 length equals 15 residues. The CDR3 spells CASSLKRGGRNEQFF. The CDR3 DNA reads TGTGCCAGCAGCTTAAAGCGGGGGGGAAGGAATGAGCAGTTCTTC. The whole variable domain, filled in from reference TRBV7-3 and TRBJ2-1, reads GAGVSQTPSNKVTEKGKYVELRCDPISGHTALYWYRQSLGQGPEFLIYFQGTGAADDSGLPNDRFFAVRPEGSVSTLKIQRTERGDSAVYLCASSLKRGGRNEQFFGPGTRLTVL.

Remarks on this clonotype: The junction departs from the called germline gene at one end, perhaps through a read error. This sequence joins TRBV5-5 and TRBJ2-1; no definite D call. The V gene's germline CDR1 is SGHKS and CDR2 YYEKEE (reference sequence). The CDR3 length is 13 residues. CDR3: CAGSLLASGEQFF. CDR3 sequence (DNA): TGTGCCGGCAGCTTGTTGGCTTCCGGTGAGCAGTTCTTC.

This chain uses TRBV27 with TRBJ1-1, with a tentative D call TRBD1 (6 bases). The CDR3 sequence is 14 residues long. V shed 3 bases and J shed 5 bases, with 13 bases lying between them. Germline V CDR1 and CDR2: MNHEY, SMNVEV (reference sequence). In DNA, the CDR3 is TGTGCCAGCAGTTTTTCGCGGAGGGGGACTGAAGCTTTCTTT. Translating gives CASSFSRRGTEAFF.

This clonotype was counted at least ten times. The chain uses TRBV29-1 and TRBJ2-1, with D possibly being TRBD2 (5 bases). The length of the CDR3 is 13 residues. The ends were cut back, 5 bases at V and 6 bases at J, with 14 bases in the middle. Germline assignment: CDR1 SQVTM and CDR2 ANQGSEA. CDR3 sequence (DNA): TGCAGCGTTCCCCGGGATTTATCCAATGAGCAGTTCTTC. Protein: CSVPRDLSNEQFF.

This clonotype was counted between two and nine times. The rearrangement uses TRBV20-1 and TRBJ2-1; D is undetermined. This CDR3 has 14 amino acids. V was pared by 3 bases and J by 0 bases, with 9 bases between. Germline V gives CDR1 DFQATT, CDR2 SNEGSKA (reference sequence). CDR3 region: CSARVGYSYNEQFF. The CDR3 bases are TGCAGTGCTAGGGTCGGGTACTCCTACAATGAGCAGTTCTTC.

This clonotype was detected only a few times. The chain combines TRBV14 with TRBJ2-7; possible D gene TRBD2, 5 bases. CDR1 is SGHDN and CDR2 is FVKESK in the germline V gene. The CDR3 covers 14 residues. Deletions cut 0 bases from V and 5 bases from J, with 11 bases between. The CDR3 region is CASSQELASDEQYF. CDR3 bases: TGTGCCAGCAGCCAAGAGCTAGCCAGCGACGAGCAGTACTTC.

This clonotype showed up just a few times. V usage is TRBV20-1 and J usage is TRBJ1-1; 8 bases align to TRBD1. From germline, CDR1 is DFQATT and CDR2 SNEGSKA (reference sequence). V was pared by 3 bases and J by 1 base, with 4 bases of the junction left unmatched. The length of the CDR3 is 14 residues. CDR3 sequence: CSASQGAKNTEAFF. CDR3 DNA: TGCAGTGCTAGCCAGGGGGCCAAGAACACTGAAGCTTTCTTT.

This clonotype has a handful of counts. The chain is built from TRBV27 and TRBJ2-7, with 8 bases identical to TRBD1. Germline V gene lookup returns CDR1 MNHEY and CDR2 SMNVEV (reference sequence). The CDR3 extends over 14 amino acids. Trimming removed 5 bases from V and 5 bases from J; junction bases left unmatched: 8. The CDR3 sequence is CASSLRTGTDEQYF. CDR3 nucleotides: TGTGCCAGCAGTCTCCGGACAGGGACCGACGAGCAGTACTTC.

The chain joins TRBV4-3 to TRBJ2-5, with 9 nucleotides matching TRBD1. Matching the DNA end better, TRBJ2-7 makes the J call doubtful. Looked up from germline, CDR1 is LGHNA and CDR2 is YSLEER. The CDR3 runs 16 residues. CDR3 bases: TGCGCCAGCAGCCAAGATGATCGGACAGGGGTGAGCGAGCAGTACTTC. Protein product: CASSQDDRTGVSEQYF.

As to this clonotype: Relative to the germline gene, one junction end is altered; a read error may explain this. This chain links TRBV18 with TRBJ2-7, with D possibly matching TRBD1 (8 bases). The CDR3 runs to 14 residues. Germline CDR1 reads KGHSH; CDR2 reads LQKENI. The DNA for the CDR3 is TGTGCCAGCTCACCACCACAGGGGGGGTACGTGCAGTACTTC. Protein: CASSPPQGGYVQYF.

This clonotype appeared a few times. This chain links TRBV4-1 with TRBJ2-1; 8 nucleotides line up with TRBD1. This CDR3 has 11 residues. The germline gives CDR1 MGHRA, CDR2 YSYEKL. V was clipped by 8 bases and J by 14 bases; unmatched bases: 8. The CDR3 DNA follows: TGCGCCAGCCTCCGGGACAGGAGGAAGTTCTTC. Encoded protein: CASLRDRRKFF.

V usage is TRBV5-1 and J usage is TRBJ2-1, with a weak D call TRBD2 (5 bases). The CDR3 is 12 amino acids. V was shortened by 4 bases and J by 8 bases, with 10 bases between the two germline ends. Germline V gene lookup returns CDR1 SGHRS and CDR2 YFSETQ. The CDR3 DNA sequence: TGCGCCAGCAGCATAGGACTGGATGAGCAGTTCTTC. Translation gives CASSIGLDEQFF.

The chain couples TRBV20-1 to TRBJ1-4; D not certain. The CDR3 runs 13 residues. V lost 3 bases to trimming and J lost 0 bases, with 5 bases between them. The germline V gene has CDR1 DFQATT and CDR2 SNEGSKA (reference sequence). This CDR3 is CSASWATNEKLFF. In DNA form, the CDR3 reads TGCAGTGCTAGCTGGGCAACTAATGAAAAACTGTTTTTT.

Ten or more counts support this clonotype. J is TRBJ2-5 and V is TRBV28; D is uncertain. With 1 base removed from V and 7 bases from J, the gap between germline ends came to 7 bases. Germline V lookup: CDR1 MDHEN, CDR2 SYDVKM. This CDR3 is 12 amino acids long. Here the CDR3 reads CASSLLMGTQYF. CDR3 nucleotide sequence: TGTGCCAGCAGTTTATTAATGGGGACCCAGTACTTC.

This clonotype was seen more than once but under ten times. A read error may be the cause here, since a much bigger clone is one base away. The CDR3 coding sequence is TGTGCCATCAGCAGACAGGGGGTGAACACTGAAGCTTTCTTT. Translating it yields CAISRQGVNTEAFF. This chain joins TRBV10-3 and TRBJ1-1; 9 positions match TRBD1. This CDR3 comprises 14 residues. The trim removed 6 bases at V and 0 bases at J, leaving 2 bases unmatched. Per germline, CDR1 ENHRY and CDR2 SYGVKD.

In its sample, this clonotype was seen many times. The V gene is TRBV13, the J gene TRBJ2-1; maybe TRBD2 (5 bases). V lost 1 base and J 4 bases, leaving 11 bases between the germline ends. The CDR3 loop spans 15 amino acids. Germline CDR1 PRHDT, CDR2 FYEKMQ (reference sequence). CDR3 amino acids: CASSLERAGYNEQFF. The CDR3 DNA reads TGTGCCAGCAGCTTAGAGAGGGCTGGGTACAATGAGCAGTTCTTC.